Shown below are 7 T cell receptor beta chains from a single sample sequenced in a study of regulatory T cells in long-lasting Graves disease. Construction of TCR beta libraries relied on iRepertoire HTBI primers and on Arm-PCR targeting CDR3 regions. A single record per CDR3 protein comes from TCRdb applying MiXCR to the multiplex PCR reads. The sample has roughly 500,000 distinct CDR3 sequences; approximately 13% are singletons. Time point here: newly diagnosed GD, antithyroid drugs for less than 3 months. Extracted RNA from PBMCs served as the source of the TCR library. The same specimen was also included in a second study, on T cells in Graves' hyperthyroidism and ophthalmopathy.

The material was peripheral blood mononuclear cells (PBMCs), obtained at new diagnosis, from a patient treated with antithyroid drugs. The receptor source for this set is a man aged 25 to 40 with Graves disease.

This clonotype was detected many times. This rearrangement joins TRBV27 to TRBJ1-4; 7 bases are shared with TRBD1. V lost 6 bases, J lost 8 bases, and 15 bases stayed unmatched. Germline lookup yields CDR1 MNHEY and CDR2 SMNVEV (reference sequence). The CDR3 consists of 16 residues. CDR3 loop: CASRSYGQASGEKLFF. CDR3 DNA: TGTGCCAGCAGATCGTACGGACAGGCATCGGGGGAAAAACTGTTTTTT.

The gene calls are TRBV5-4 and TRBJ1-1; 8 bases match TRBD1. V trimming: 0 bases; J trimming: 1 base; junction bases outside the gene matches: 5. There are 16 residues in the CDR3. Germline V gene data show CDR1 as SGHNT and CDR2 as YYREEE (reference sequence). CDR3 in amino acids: CASSLGDRNRNTEAFF. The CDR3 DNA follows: TGTGCCAGCAGCTTGGGGGACAGGAATCGGAACACTGAAGCTTTCTTT.

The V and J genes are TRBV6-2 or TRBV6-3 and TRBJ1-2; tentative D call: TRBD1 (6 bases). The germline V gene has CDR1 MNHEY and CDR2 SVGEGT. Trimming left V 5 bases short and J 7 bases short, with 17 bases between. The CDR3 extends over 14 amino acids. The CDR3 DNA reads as TGTGCCAGCAGTCTCCGACGGGGGCTCGGTGGCTACACCTTC. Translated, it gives CASSLRRGLGGYTF.

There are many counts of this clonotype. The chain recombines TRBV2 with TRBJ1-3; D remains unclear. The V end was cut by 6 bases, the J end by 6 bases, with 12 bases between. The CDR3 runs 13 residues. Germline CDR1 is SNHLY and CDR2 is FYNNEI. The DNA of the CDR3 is TGTGCCAGCAGCCAAGACACCGAAAACACCATATATTTT. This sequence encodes CASSQDTENTIYF.

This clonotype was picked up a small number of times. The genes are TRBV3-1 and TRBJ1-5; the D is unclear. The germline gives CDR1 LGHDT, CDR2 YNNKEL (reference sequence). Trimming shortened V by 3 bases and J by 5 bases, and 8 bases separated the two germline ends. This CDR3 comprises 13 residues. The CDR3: CASSQDWDQPQHF. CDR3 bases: TGTGCCAGCAGCCAGGACTGGGATCAGCCCCAGCATTTT.

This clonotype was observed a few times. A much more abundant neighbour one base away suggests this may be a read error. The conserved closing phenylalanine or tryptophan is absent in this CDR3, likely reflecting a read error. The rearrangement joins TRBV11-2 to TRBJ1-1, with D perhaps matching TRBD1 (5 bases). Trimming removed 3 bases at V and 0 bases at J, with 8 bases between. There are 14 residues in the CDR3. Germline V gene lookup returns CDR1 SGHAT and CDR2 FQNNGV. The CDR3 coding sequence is TGTGCCAGCAGCTTGGACAACATGAACACTGAAGCTTTCCTT. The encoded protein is CASSLDNMNTEAFL.

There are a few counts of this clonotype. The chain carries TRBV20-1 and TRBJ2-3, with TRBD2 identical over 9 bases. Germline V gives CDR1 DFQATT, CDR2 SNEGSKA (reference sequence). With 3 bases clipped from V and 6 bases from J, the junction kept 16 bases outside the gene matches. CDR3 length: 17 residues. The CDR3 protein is CSASAFSGSMRPDTQYF. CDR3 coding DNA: TGCAGTGCTAGTGCTTTTAGCGGGAGTATGAGACCGGATACGCAGTATTTT.